The 12 T cell receptor beta chains below were found in one sample sequenced in a study of T-cell reconstitution after alpha-beta-depleted transplantation in children. Unique molecular identifiers were incorporated during preparation of the TCRbeta library. TCRdb called the PCR reads again in MiXCR, with one record for every CDR3 protein. The data show about 460,000 distinct CDR3 sequences, over 9.5% seen once. The sample in question was PBMCs, obtained before TCRalphabeta/CD19-depleted stem cell transplant. Receptors were obtained from a child younger than 10 with inherited bone marrow failure, due to receive a stem cell transplant.

This clonotype occurred a few times. This chain joins TRBV7-2 and TRBJ2-7, with 7 bases aligning to TRBD2. CDR3 size: 15 residues. The germline gives CDR1 SGHTA, CDR2 FQGNSA. J gave up 6 bases and V 1 base, and 9 bases lay outside the gene matches. CDR3 loop: CASSLVFAGVGEQYF. CDR3 DNA: TGTGCCAGCAGCTTAGTATTTGCGGGAGTTGGCGAGCAGTACTTC.

The table lists this clonotype with many counts. The rearrangement links TRBV12-3 or TRBV12-4 to TRBJ1-5; TRBD1 agrees at 8 bases. This CDR3 contains 15 residues. Unmatched junction bases numbered 3, after V lost 3 bases and J lost 2 bases. The CDR3 sequence is CASSFTTGGNQPQHF. The CDR3 DNA sequence: TGTGCCAGCAGTTTTACGACAGGGGGCAATCAGCCCCAGCATTTT.

This clonotype was seen more than once but under ten times. The rearrangement links TRBV27 to TRBJ2-7; 16 bases fit TRBD2. CDR1 is MNHEY, CDR2 SMNVEV, per germline (reference sequence). Trimming at V came to 8 bases and at J to 5 bases, leaving 9 bases not matched to a gene. The CDR3 totals 16 residues. The DNA for the CDR3 is TGTGCCAGCTCCCCCGGGACTAGCGGGAGGGCCCACGAGCAGTACTTC. It specifies CASSPGTSGRAHEQYF.

This clonotype was picked up a small number of times. The chain employs TRBV19 and TRBJ2-7; 13 bases are shared with TRBD2. The V gene's germline CDR1 is LNHDA and CDR2 SQIVND (reference sequence). This CDR3 region has 14 residues. The junction had 6 bases not matched to a gene; V was cut back by 5 bases and J by 8 bases. The CDR3 region is CASSSRTSGSQQYF. The CDR3, as DNA: TGTGCCAGTAGTTCACGGACTAGCGGGAGTCAGCAGTACTTC.

This clonotype was seen repeatedly, ten times or more. The rearrangement uses TRBV10-3 and TRBJ2-3, with 9 nucleotides matching TRBD1. The V and J ends lost 0 bases and 2 bases, in that order; junction bases with no gene match: 3. In germline, CDR1 is ENHRY, CDR2 SYGVKD. This CDR3 is built from 16 residues. The CDR3 sequence: CAISESTGGITDTQYF. CDR3 coding DNA: TGTGCCATCAGTGAGTCGACAGGGGGTATCACAGATACGCAGTATTTT.

Many counts were recorded for this clonotype. The V call is TRBV3-1, the J call TRBJ2-1, with D unclear. V was clipped by 4 bases and J by 8 bases, with 9 bases between them. Germline-derived CDR1 and CDR2 are LGHDT and YNNKEL (reference sequence). This CDR3 spans 12 amino acids. The CDR3 loop is CASSPDWYEQFF. For the CDR3, the DNA is TGTGCCAGCAGCCCCGACTGGTATGAGCAGTTCTTC.

This clonotype was detected many times. V usage is TRBV29-1 and J usage is TRBJ2-1; 13 bases match TRBD2. CDR3 length: 14 amino acids. Trimming cost V 4 bases and J 7 bases; bases outside gene matches: 4. Germline V gene lookup returns CDR1 SQVTM and CDR2 ANQGSEA. The CDR3 sequence is CSVAPGLAGNEQFF. The CDR3 DNA follows: TGCAGCGTTGCACCGGGACTAGCGGGAAATGAGCAGTTCTTC.

This clonotype was found many times. The chain combines TRBV5-6 with TRBJ2-7; the D gene could be TRBD1 or TRBD2 (5 bases each). Germline assignment: CDR1 SGHDT and CDR2 YYEEEE. Trimming shortened V by 0 bases and J by 2 bases, and 12 bases separated the two germline ends. The CDR3 is 15 amino acids. The CDR3 reads CASSLVGTGTYEQYF. Here the CDR3 DNA reads TGTGCCAGCAGCTTGGTGGGGACGGGGACCTACGAGCAGTACTTC.

In its sample, this clonotype was seen many times. This sequence joins TRBV5-5 and TRBJ2-1, with TRBD1 identical over 11 bases. The junction had 3 bases not matched to a gene; V was cut back by 0 bases and J by 1 base. Germline V gene lookup returns CDR1 SGHKS and CDR2 YYEKEE (reference sequence). The CDR3 runs to 17 residues. The CDR3 here is CASSLGDRGISYNEQFF. CDR3 DNA: TGTGCCAGCAGCTTGGGGGACAGGGGGATATCCTACAATGAGCAGTTCTTC.

This clonotype was seen at least ten times. The chain joins TRBV9 to TRBJ2-7, with 8 bases aligning to TRBD2. The germline V gene has CDR1 SGDLS and CDR2 YYNGEE. This CDR3 comprises 15 residues. V gave up 1 base and J gave up 2 bases; unmatched junction bases: 5. The chain's CDR3 is CASSVSPAGAYEQYF. CDR3 DNA: TGTGCCAGCAGCGTAAGCCCAGCGGGGGCCTACGAGCAGTACTTC.

This clonotype was seen repeatedly, ten times or more. The chain carries TRBV10-3 and TRBJ2-7; D remains unclear. CDR3 size: 13 residues. CDR1 ENHRY and CDR2 SYGVKD come from the germline V gene. V shed 5 bases and J shed 1 base, with 9 bases lying between them. The CDR3 is CAISPYLSYEQYF. The CDR3 region has the DNA TGTGCCATCAGTCCTTACCTGTCCTACGAGCAGTACTTC.

Ten or more counts support this clonotype. The rearrangement links TRBV20-1 to TRBJ2-7; 14 bases line up with TRBD2. CDR1 DFQATT and CDR2 SNEGSKA come from the germline V gene (reference sequence). The CDR3 consists of 15 residues. Germline trimming cut 1 base from V and 6 bases from J; bases unmatched to any gene: 5. CDR3 nucleotide sequence: TGCAGTGCTAGAGGCATGACTAGCGGGAGGGCCGAGCAGTACTTC. Translation gives CSARGMTSGRAEQYF.